This TCR beta chain is from a study of early stage breast cancer tumors. Assay used: immunoSEQ multiplex PCR; TCRdb lists only in-frame clones, some missing. Of roughly 30,000 clones detected, roughly 50% appear once; the ten largest clones hold 8.5%. Overall study findings and caveats: Enriched TCRB sequences shared across patients were mostly commonly generated sequences. Comparing each tissue with blood distinguished tumor from normal in 14 of 16 patients.

On this clone: The antigen is unknown.

This CDR3 region has 15 residues. CDR1 and CDR2 (germline): SGHTA, FQGTGA. V was shortened by 5 bases and J by 2 bases, with 15 bases between the two germline ends. The sequence was collected from a person in their fifties with breast cancer. The sequencing input was breast tumor tissue. The chain recombines TRBV7-3 with TRBJ2-5; TRBD2 is a possible D gene (6 bases). The CDR3 bases are TGTGCCAGCAGCCCGCAGGCCGGGGGTCAAGAGACCCAGTACTTC. Translating it yields CASSPQAGGQETQYF.